These 12 T cell receptor beta chains share one sample of origin, sequenced in a study of T-cell memory formation after mild COVID-19. TCRdb re-called the 5' RACE reads with MiXCR, one entry per CDR3 protein. Of 240,000 or so distinct CDR3 sequences listed, 9.4% are singletons. The sample was PBMCs or a T cell subset sorted from them (not recorded which). The receptors come from a man aged 18 to 29 who had mild COVID-19 (a few samples of this study predate the infection). Cell type and time point are not known.

This clonotype was seen a handful of times. The rearrangement links TRBV9 to TRBJ2-1; D may be TRBD1 (5 bases). The CDR3 totals 15 residues. V lost 2 bases and J 1 base, leaving 10 bases between the germline ends. Germline CDR1 SGDLS, CDR2 YYNGEE. CDR3 bases: TGTGCCAGCAGCGTTGGCAGGGCGTCCTACAATGAGCAGTTCTTC. This encodes CASSVGRASYNEQFF.

This clonotype has ten or more counts. The genes are TRBV7-8 and TRBJ2-7, with a weak D call TRBD2 (5 bases). V was clipped by 0 bases and J by 8 bases, with 14 bases between them. CDR1 SGHVS and CDR2 FQNEAQ come from the germline V gene. The CDR3 covers 14 residues. CDR3 DNA sequence: TGTGCCAGCAGCTTAGCGGAAGTTGGGAGAAAGCAGTACTTC. This codes for CASSLAEVGRKQYF.

In its sample, this clonotype was seen many times. The gene calls are TRBV7-2 and TRBJ2-1, with D uncertain. Germline V gene lookup returns CDR1 SGHTA and CDR2 FQGNSA. The V and J ends lost 0 bases and 2 bases respectively, with 5 bases between them. The CDR3 extends over 14 amino acids. CDR3 in DNA: TGTGCCAGCAGCTTAGCCCGGACCTACAATGAGCAGTTCTTC. Its translation: CASSLARTYNEQFF.

This clonotype came up many times. The J gene is TRBJ2-1, the V gene TRBV5-1; TRBD1 matches at 8 bases. This CDR3 comprises 15 residues. V gave up 5 bases and J gave up 5 bases; unmatched junction bases: 9. Germline V gene sequence: CDR1 SGHRS, CDR2 YFSETQ. CDR3: CASSYTGGSDNEQFF. CDR3 coding DNA: TGCGCCAGCAGTTACACAGGGGGGAGCGACAATGAGCAGTTCTTC.

The rearrangement joins TRBV6-5 to TRBJ2-6; D may be TRBD1 (7 bases). Germline V lookup: CDR1 MNHEY, CDR2 SVGAGI. Trimming shortened V by 5 bases and J by 0 bases, and 14 bases separated the two germline ends. The CDR3 has 17 residues. CDR3 DNA sequence: TGTGCCAGCAGTGGAGGGTGGGACAGCTCTGGGGCCAACGTCCTGACTTTC. This sequence encodes CASSGGWDSSGANVLTF.

J is TRBJ2-5 and V is TRBV7-2; weak D call: TRBD1 (6 bases). V was pared by 3 bases and J by 6 bases, with 14 bases between. The CDR3 consists of 14 residues. Germline values: CDR1 SGHTA, CDR2 FQGNSA. As DNA, the CDR3 is TGTGCCAGCAGCTTCGAGCAGGGGACGAAGACCCAGTACTTC. It codes for CASSFEQGTKTQYF.

In its sample, this clonotype was seen many times. This chain links TRBV6-2 or TRBV6-3 with TRBJ2-1; 8 positions match TRBD1. The CDR3 length is 15 residues. The trim removed 4 bases at V and 6 bases at J, leaving 8 bases unmatched. Germline V CDR1 and CDR2: MNHEY, SVGEGT. The CDR3 nucleotides read TGTGCCAGCAGTTGGAGACAGGGGATCTCCAATGAGCAGTTCTTC. Amino acids: CASSWRQGISNEQFF.

The sample holds a few counts of this clonotype. This rearrangement joins TRBV24-1 to TRBJ2-2; the D gene is possibly TRBD1 (6 bases). The germline V and J ends were trimmed by 4 bases and 0 bases, with 11 bases remaining between them. Germline CDR1 is KGHDR and CDR2 is SFDVKD. This CDR3 spans 16 amino acids. CDR3 DNA sequence: TGTGCCACCAGTGAGAGGACAGTCGCGAACACCGGGGAGCTGTTTTTT. This translates into CATSERTVANTGELFF.

The chain employs TRBV11-3 and TRBJ2-1; 8 positions agree with TRBD1. Germline lookup yields CDR1 SGHNT and CDR2 YENEEA. The ends lost 4 bases at V and 9 bases at J; junction bases unmatched: 8. The CDR3 spans 14 residues. In DNA, the CDR3 is TGTGCCAGCAGCTCATCAGGGGGCGAGGGTGAGCAGTTCTTC. This gives the protein CASSSSGGEGEQFF.

In this sample, this clonotype turned up a few times. V and J are TRBV5-1 and TRBJ1-2, with D possibly matching TRBD1 (5 bases). The CDR3 covers 14 residues. Per germline, CDR1 SGHRS and CDR2 YFSETQ. V dropped 0 bases and J dropped 6 bases, with 12 bases sitting between them. The DNA for the CDR3 is TGCGCCAGCAGCTTGGGCACCGGGGGGAATGGCTACACCTTC. This gives the protein CASSLGTGGNGYTF.

This sequence joins TRBV30 and TRBJ1-2; tentatively, D is TRBD1 (5 bases). The length of the CDR3 is 13 residues. Germline lookup yields CDR1 GTSNPN and CDR2 SVGIG (reference sequence). The V and J ends lost 2 bases and 4 bases respectively, with 11 bases between them. The CDR3: CAWSSQEAYGYTF. DNA of the CDR3: TGTGCCTGGAGTTCACAGGAGGCCTATGGCTACACCTTC.

This sequence joins TRBV12-3 or TRBV12-4 and TRBJ2-7; D not resolved. The CDR3 length is 15 residues. The germline V and J ends were trimmed by 1 base and 6 bases, with 16 bases remaining between them. The CDR3 loop reads CASSLEQTGVSEQYF. CDR3 nucleotides: TGTGCCAGCAGTTTAGAACAGACCGGAGTTTCCGAGCAGTACTTC.